Each of the 25 T cell receptor beta chains below was sequenced from the same sample in a study of Graves' ophthalmopathy and Graves' hyperthyroidism. RNA served as the template for amplifying TCR beta CDR3 regions. RT-PCR was first run with HTBI primers, then multiplex PCR in a second round. TCRdb reprocessed the multiplex PCR reads via MiXCR and lists one record per CDR3 protein. The data show under 400,000 distinct CDR3 sequences, roughly 15% seen once. The sequenced material came from peripheral blood. The source of these receptors is an adult man with Graves' ophthalmopathy.

CDR3 in amino acids: CSASRVMNTEAFF. In DNA form, the CDR3 reads TGCAGTGCAAGCAGGGTAATGAACACTGAAGCTTTCTTT. V and J are TRBV20-1 and TRBJ1-1; tentative D call: TRBD1 (5 bases). Germline CDR1 is DFQATT and CDR2 is SNEGSKA (reference sequence). V shed 6 bases and J shed 0 bases, with 11 bases lying between them. The CDR3 loop spans 13 amino acids.

This clonotype was detected ten times or more. J is TRBJ2-2 and V is TRBV7-8, with TRBD1 matching over 7 bases. V lost 5 bases to trimming and J lost 9 bases; unmatched junction nucleotides: 18. The CDR3 totals 17 residues. Germline CDR1 and CDR2: SGHVS and FQNEAQ. In DNA form, the CDR3 reads TGTGCCAGCAGCAGAAGGGCCGGGACAGATACTACCAGGGAGCTGTTTTTT. Amino acids: CASSRRAGTDTTRELFF.

In its sample, this clonotype was seen many times. The CDR3 region has the DNA TGTGCCAGCAGCGCGGGGGGGGATCTCAACTATGGCTACACCTTC. It is translated as CASSAGGDLNYGYTF. The gene calls are TRBV7-9 and TRBJ1-2; D might be TRBD1 (5 bases). The ends were cut back, 5 bases at V and 2 bases at J, with 15 bases in the middle. The CDR3 covers 15 residues. CDR1 is SEHNR, CDR2 FQNEAQ, per germline (reference sequence).

A word on this clonotype: At one end the junction does not follow the germline gene, possibly because of a read error. The gene calls are TRBV12-3 or TRBV12-4 and TRBJ2-7, with D perhaps being TRBD1 or TRBD2 (6 bases each). This CDR3 is built from 14 residues. The CDR3 region is CASSLNRDSNEQYF. CDR3 DNA sequence: TGTGCCAGCAGTTTAAACAGGGACTCCAACGAGCAGTACTTC.

The chain recombines TRBV28 with TRBJ2-7; a weak D match, TRBD2 (5 bases). CDR3 length: 15 residues. In germline, CDR1 is MDHEN, CDR2 SYDVKM. Trimming shortened V by 3 bases and J by 1 base, and 13 bases separated the two germline ends. CDR3 protein: CASSFFSASSYEQYF. CDR3 in DNA: TGTGCCAGCAGTTTTTTTAGCGCTTCATCCTACGAGCAGTACTTC.

The gene calls are TRBV20-1 and TRBJ2-7; TRBD1 might be the D (5 bases). The CDR3 extends over 12 amino acids. V was clipped by 3 bases and J by 3 bases, with 9 bases between them. Germline V lookup: CDR1 DFQATT, CDR2 SNEGSKA (reference sequence). The CDR3 DNA reads as TGCAGTGCTAGCGACAGTAACTACGAGCAGTACTTC. Its protein product is CSASDSNYEQYF.

Ten or more counts support this clonotype. The V call is TRBV29-1, the J call TRBJ2-5, with D unresolved. CDR1 and CDR2 (germline): SQVTM, ANQGSEA. The V end lost 7 bases, the J end lost 7 bases, and 10 bases lay between the germline ends. This CDR3 is 10 amino acids long. The CDR3 region has the DNA TGCAGCGCCCGGACCGGGACCCAGTACTTC. Translating gives CSARTGTQYF.

This clonotype came up a few times. A single base separates this from a much larger clone, so it may be a read error. This chain uses TRBV9 with TRBJ2-7; 8 nucleotides agree with TRBD1. The CDR3 runs 15 residues. Germline CDR1 reads SGDLS; CDR2 reads YYNGEE. CDR3 protein: CVSSVAGQGMGEQYF. The CDR3 DNA sequence: TGTGTCAGCAGCGTAGCCGGACAGGGAATGGGCGAGCAGTACTTC.

The V call is TRBV27, the J call TRBJ1-6; the D gene is possibly TRBD1 (5 bases). Germline loops: CDR1 MNHEY, CDR2 SMNVEV (reference sequence). This CDR3 comprises 16 residues. Trimming left V 1 base short and J 10 bases short, with 17 bases between. CDR3 residues: CASSLYLPNGGSPLHF. In DNA, the CDR3 is TGTGCCAGCAGTTTATATCTGCCCAACGGGGGGTCACCCCTCCACTTT.

This clonotype was recorded at least ten times. V usage is TRBV24-1 and J usage is TRBJ1-2; D call uncertain. From germline, CDR1 is KGHDR and CDR2 SFDVKD. The CDR3 has 13 amino acids. The germline V and J ends were trimmed by 4 bases and 3 bases, with 8 bases remaining between them. CDR3 protein: CATSDQPHYGYTF. In DNA, the CDR3 is TGTGCCACCAGTGACCAGCCCCACTATGGCTACACCTTC.

This clonotype was counted between two and nine times. A read error may be the cause here, since a much bigger clone is one base away. J is TRBJ2-7 and V is TRBV4-1; D is perhaps TRBD1 (6 bases). Germline CDR1 MGHRA, CDR2 YSYEKL. The CDR3 contains 14 residues. CDR3 nucleotides: TGCGCCAGCAGCCACCGAAACAGGGACGACGAGCAGAACTTC. Translation gives CASSHRNRDDEQNF.

Ten or more counts support this clonotype. The V and J genes are TRBV10-2 and TRBJ1-5; 7 bases are shared with TRBD1. The ends lost 5 bases at V and 5 bases at J; junction bases unmatched: 0. The CDR3 contains 12 residues. Germline assignment: CDR1 WSHSY and CDR2 SAAADI. CDR3 nucleotides: TGCGCCAGCAGTACAGGGGATCAGCCCCAGCATTTT. Translated: CASSTGDQPQHF.

The genes are TRBV2 and TRBJ2-7; D possibly corresponds to TRBD2 (6 bases). Per the germline V gene, CDR1 is SNHLY and CDR2 is FYNNEI. V lost 6 bases and J 3 bases, leaving 18 bases between the germline ends. There are 15 residues in the CDR3. The CDR3, as DNA: TGTGCCAGCAGAGCCGGGACTTTGCTTAACTACGAGCAGTACTTC. This encodes CASRAGTLLNYEQYF. Supplemented by reference TRBV2 and TRBJ2-7, the full variable domain reads EPEVTQTPSHQVTQMGQEVILRCVPISNHLYFYWYRQILGQKVEFLVSFYNNEISEKSEIFDDQFSVERPDGSNFTLKIRSTKLEDSAMYFCASRAGTLLNYEQYFGPGTRLTVT.

This clonotype was counted many times. The chain employs TRBV7-8 and TRBJ1-3; D uncertain. The CDR3 contains 16 residues. Trimming shortened V by 0 bases and J by 7 bases, and 16 bases separated the two germline ends. CDR1 is SGHVS, CDR2 FQNEAQ, per germline. The CDR3 is CASSLATTSPHNTIYF. The DNA of the CDR3 is TGTGCCAGCAGCTTAGCGACGACCTCTCCCCACAACACCATATATTTT. Looking up the rest from reference TRBV7-8 and TRBJ1-3 gives the full variable domain: GAGVSQSPRYKVAKRGQDVALRCDPISGHVSLFWYQQALGQGPEFLTYFQNEAQLDKSGLPSDRFFAERPEGSVSTLKIQRTQQEDSAVYLCASSLATTSPHNTIYFGEGSWLTVV.

In this sample, this clonotype turned up many times. V is TRBV30 and J is TRBJ1-3; D is unclear. This CDR3 has 11 amino acids. Looked up from germline, CDR1 is GTSNPN and CDR2 is SVGIG (reference sequence). Trimming left V 5 bases short and J 3 bases short, with 5 bases between. The CDR3, as DNA: TGTGCCTGGCTCAGTGGAAACACCATATATTTT. Residues: CAWLSGNTIYF.

This clonotype showed up just a few times. V and J are TRBV3-1 and TRBJ2-5, with D possibly called TRBD1 or TRBD2 (5 bases each). Trimming removed 1 base from V and 2 bases from J, with 14 bases in between. The germline CDR1 and CDR2 sequences are LGHDT and YNNKEL (reference sequence). The CDR3 contains 16 residues. CDR3 nucleotides: TGTGCCAGCAGCCAAGGTCCCGGGGCCGGACAAGAGACCCAGTACTTC. Protein: CASSQGPGAGQETQYF.

Many counts were recorded for this clonotype. The rearrangement joins TRBV4-3 to TRBJ1-2; D gene uncertain. Germline V gene sequence: CDR1 LGHNA, CDR2 YSLEER. The CDR3 is 17 amino acids. Trimming pared 3 bases from V and 0 bases from J, leaving 17 bases between. CDR3 amino acids: CASSHDLSGRANYGYTF. The CDR3 DNA follows: TGCGCCAGCAGCCACGACCTAAGTGGCAGAGCTAACTATGGCTACACCTTC.

Concerning this clonotype: The junction does not match germline at one end; this may be a read error. The rearrangement joins TRBV7-8 to TRBJ2-7; 10 bases are a match to TRBD2. The CDR3 is 17 residues long. Germline V gives CDR1 SGHVS, CDR2 FQNEAQ. CDR3 sequence: CSSSESEGSGGAYEQYF. Written as DNA, the CDR3 is TGTTCCAGCAGCGAAAGCGAGGGAAGCGGGGGGGCCTACGAGCAGTACTTC.

This clonotype was detected ten times or more. The chain links TRBV25-1 to TRBJ1-3; D gene ambiguous. V gave up 6 bases and J gave up 2 bases, with 8 bases separating them. CDR1 and CDR2 (germline): MGHDK, SYGVNS. The CDR3 is made up of 13 amino acids. The CDR3 DNA follows: TGTGCCAGCAGGGGGTTTACTGGAAACACCATATATTTT. Translation gives CASRGFTGNTIYF.

This clonotype was counted ten times or more. The rearrangement uses TRBV4-2 and TRBJ1-5; D might be TRBD1 (5 bases). The CDR3 has 15 residues. Trimming cost V 3 bases and J 4 bases, with 13 bases left between them. Per the germline V gene, CDR1 is LGHNA and CDR2 is YNFKEQ. The chain's CDR3 is CASSHLSQGNQPQHF. The CDR3 nucleotides are TGTGCCAGCAGCCATCTTTCGCAGGGTAATCAGCCCCAGCATTTT.

Notes on this clonotype: At one boundary the junction diverges from the germline segment, which might be a read error. The chain has TRBV6-1 and TRBJ2-5; 7 bases line up with TRBD1. CDR1 is MNHNS and CDR2 is SASEGT in the germline V gene. The CDR3 covers 15 residues. In nucleotides, the CDR3 is TGTGCCAGCAGCTTTCCCCACAGGGGACAAGAGACTCAGTACTTC. Amino acids: CASSFPHRGQETQYF.

This clonotype was counted at least ten times. V and J are TRBV19 and TRBJ1-1, with 7 bases identical to TRBD1. CDR1 and CDR2 from the germline V gene are LNHDA and SQIVND (reference sequence). J gave up 2 bases and V 4 bases, and 4 bases lay outside the gene matches. There are 14 residues in the CDR3. DNA of the CDR3: TGTGCCAGTAGTAGCGACAGGGATAACACTGAAGCTTTCTTT. It is translated as CASSSDRDNTEAFF.

This clonotype has a count of ten or more. The genes are TRBV20-1 and TRBJ2-7, with TRBD1 identical over 9 bases. This CDR3 comprises 14 residues. Trimming cost V 4 bases and J 6 bases; bases outside gene matches: 10. Germline V gene data show CDR1 as DFQATT and CDR2 as SNEGSKA (reference sequence). The CDR3 loop reads CSATAGQGSAEQYF. Written as DNA, the CDR3 is TGCAGTGCTACCGCTGGACAGGGGTCGGCCGAGCAGTACTTC.

This clonotype was picked up many times. This chain links TRBV7-2 with TRBJ1-5; 8 nucleotides align to TRBD1. The CDR3 has 14 residues. Trimming took 5 bases from V and 4 from J; bases not matched to a gene: 4. In germline, CDR1 is SGHTA, CDR2 FQGNSA. The CDR3 sequence is CASSLGQGNQPQHF. The CDR3, as DNA: TGTGCCAGCAGCCTAGGACAGGGTAATCAGCCCCAGCATTTT.

Many counts were recorded for this clonotype. The chain has TRBV6-1 and TRBJ1-1; D not resolved. V gave up 7 bases and J gave up 1 base, with 10 bases separating them. The CDR3 length is 13 residues. From germline, CDR1 is MNHNS and CDR2 SASEGT. As DNA, the CDR3 is TGTGCCAGCACCCAGACCGGGAACACTGAAGCTTTCTTT. This translates into CASTQTGNTEAFF.